The T cell receptor beta chain described here comes from a study of vaccination effects on CD4 cells after COVID-19. Repertoires were generated with immunoSEQ multiplex PCR, while TCRdb's copy carries only in-frame clones and drops some. Of approximately 46,000 clones detected, around 70% appear once; the ten largest clones hold 8.5% to 10%. The CDR3 is made up of 16 amino acids. The ends lost 3 bases at V and 0 bases at J; junction bases unmatched: 4. The germline V gene has CDR1 KGHSH and CDR2 LQKENI. At the end of 10 days of culture, CD4+ T cells were isolated. Documented for the person is a PCR-confirmed SARS-CoV-2 infection occurring between March and December 2020. On days 3 and 7, fresh IL-2 medium replaced half the medium. Only a few counts were recorded for this clone. Its antigen remains unidentified. Study-level results: Among infection- and vaccine-induced clones, marked clonal contraction occurred late after vaccination. Convalescent patients numbered few in the study; early post-infection timepoints were missing entirely.

Sequencing was performed on CD4+ T cells from PBMCs cultured without peptide, taken before COVID-19 vaccination. The TCR originated in a human donor who had a prior SARS-CoV-2 infection. The V call is TRBV18, the J call TRBJ1-4, with 7 bases matching TRBD1. DNA of the CDR3: TGTGCCAGCTCACCCCGGGGACAGACAACTAATGAAAAACTGTTTTTT. It yields the protein CASSPRGQTTNEKLFF.